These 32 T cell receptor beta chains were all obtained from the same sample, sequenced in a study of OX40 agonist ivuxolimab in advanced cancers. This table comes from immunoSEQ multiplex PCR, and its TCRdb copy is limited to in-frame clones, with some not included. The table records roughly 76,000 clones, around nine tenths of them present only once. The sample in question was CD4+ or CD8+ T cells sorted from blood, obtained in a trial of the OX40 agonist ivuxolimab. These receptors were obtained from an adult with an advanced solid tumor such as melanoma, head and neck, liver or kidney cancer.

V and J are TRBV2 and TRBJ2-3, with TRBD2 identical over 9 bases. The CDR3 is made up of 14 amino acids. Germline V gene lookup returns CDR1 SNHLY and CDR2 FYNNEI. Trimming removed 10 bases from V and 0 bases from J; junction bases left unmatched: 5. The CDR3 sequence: CATLTSGSTDTQYF. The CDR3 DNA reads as TGTGCCACCCTGACTAGCGGAAGCACAGATACGCAGTATTTT.

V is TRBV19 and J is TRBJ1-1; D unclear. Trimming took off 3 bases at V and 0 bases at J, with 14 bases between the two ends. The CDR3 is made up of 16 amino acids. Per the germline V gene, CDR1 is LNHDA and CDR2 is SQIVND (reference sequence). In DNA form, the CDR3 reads TGTGCCAGTAGTATCAGTCATTTCGGGATGAACACTGAAGCTTTCTTT. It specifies CASSISHFGMNTEAFF.

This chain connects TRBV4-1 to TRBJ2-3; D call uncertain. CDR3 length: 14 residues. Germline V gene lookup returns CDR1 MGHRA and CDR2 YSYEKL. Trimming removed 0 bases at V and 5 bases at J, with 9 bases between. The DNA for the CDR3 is TGCGCCAGCAGCCAAGATCGACCGATAGATACGCAGTATTTT. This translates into CASSQDRPIDTQYF.

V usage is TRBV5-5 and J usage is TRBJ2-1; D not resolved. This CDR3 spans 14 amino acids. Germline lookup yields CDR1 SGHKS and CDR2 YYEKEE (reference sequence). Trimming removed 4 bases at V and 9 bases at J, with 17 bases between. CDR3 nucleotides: TGTGCCAGCAGCCTCGGACCCCTTGGGTCTGAGCAGTTCTTC. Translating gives CASSLGPLGSEQFF. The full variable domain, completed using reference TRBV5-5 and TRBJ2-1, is DAGVTQSPTHLIKTRGQQVTLRCSPISGHKSVSWYQQVLGQGPQFIFQYYEKEERGRGNFPDRFSARQFPNYSSELNVNALLLGDSALYLCASSLGPLGSEQFFGPGTRLTVL.

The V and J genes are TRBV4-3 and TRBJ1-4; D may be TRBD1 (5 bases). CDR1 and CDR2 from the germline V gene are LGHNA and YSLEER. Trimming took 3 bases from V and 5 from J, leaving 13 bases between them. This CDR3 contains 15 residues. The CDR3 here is CASSQSGRGNEKLFF. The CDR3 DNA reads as TGCGCCAGCAGCCAGTCGGGCCGGGGGAATGAAAAACTGTTTTTT.

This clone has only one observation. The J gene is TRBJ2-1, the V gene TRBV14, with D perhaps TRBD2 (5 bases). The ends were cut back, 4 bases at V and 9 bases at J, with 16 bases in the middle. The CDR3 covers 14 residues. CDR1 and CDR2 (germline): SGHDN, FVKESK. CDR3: CASSRIPGWGEQFF. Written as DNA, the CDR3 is TGTGCCAGCAGCCGAATCCCGGGGTGGGGTGAGCAGTTCTTC.

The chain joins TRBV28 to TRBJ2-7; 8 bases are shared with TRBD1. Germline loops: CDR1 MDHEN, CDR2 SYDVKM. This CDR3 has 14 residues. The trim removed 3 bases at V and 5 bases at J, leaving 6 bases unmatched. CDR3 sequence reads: CASSLTGAINEQYF. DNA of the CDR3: TGTGCCAGCAGTTTGACAGGGGCGATCAACGAGCAGTACTTC.

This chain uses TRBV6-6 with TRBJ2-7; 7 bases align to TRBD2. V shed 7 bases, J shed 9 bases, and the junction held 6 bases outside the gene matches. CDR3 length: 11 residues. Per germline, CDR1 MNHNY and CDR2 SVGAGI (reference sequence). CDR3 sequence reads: CASTSREAQYF. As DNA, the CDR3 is TGTGCCAGCACTAGCCGGGAGGCGCAGTACTTC.

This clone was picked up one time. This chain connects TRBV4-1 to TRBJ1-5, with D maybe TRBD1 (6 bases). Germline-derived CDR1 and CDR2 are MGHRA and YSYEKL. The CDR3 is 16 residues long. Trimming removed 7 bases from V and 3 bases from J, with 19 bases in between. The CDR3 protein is CASTLREGVTNQPQHF. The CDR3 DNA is TGCGCCAGCACCCTAAGGGAGGGGGTAACCAATCAGCCCCAGCATTTT.

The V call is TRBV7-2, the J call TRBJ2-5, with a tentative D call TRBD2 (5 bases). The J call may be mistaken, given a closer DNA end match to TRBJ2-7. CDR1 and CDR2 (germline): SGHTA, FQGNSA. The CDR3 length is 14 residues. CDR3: CASSQKTITYEQYF. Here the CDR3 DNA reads TGTGCCAGCAGCCAGAAGACTATCACCTACGAGCAGTACTTC.

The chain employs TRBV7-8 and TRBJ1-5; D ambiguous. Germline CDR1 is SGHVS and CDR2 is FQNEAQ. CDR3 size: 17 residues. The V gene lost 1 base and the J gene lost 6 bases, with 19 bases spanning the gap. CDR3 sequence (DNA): TGTGCCAGCAGCTTAGGTCAGCCACTTATAGCGGGTCAGCCCCAGCATTTT. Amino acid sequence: CASSLGQPLIAGQPQHF.

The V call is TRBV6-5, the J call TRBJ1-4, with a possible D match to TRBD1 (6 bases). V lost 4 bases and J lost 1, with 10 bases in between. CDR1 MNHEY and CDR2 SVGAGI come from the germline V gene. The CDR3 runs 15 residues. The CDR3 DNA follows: TGTGCCAGCAGTTTGTTAGGGGGAACTAATGAAAAACTGTTTTTT. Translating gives CASSLLGGTNEKLFF.

The CDR3 here is CASSIDGGFYNEQFF. CDR3 DNA sequence: TGTGCCAGTAGTATAGACGGGGGGTTCTACAATGAGCAGTTCTTC. The rearrangement links TRBV19 to TRBJ2-1; TRBD2 matches at 7 bases. Germline V lookup: CDR1 LNHDA, CDR2 SQIVND (reference sequence). The CDR3 runs to 15 residues. V shed 0 bases and J 3 bases; nucleotides not matched to a gene: 2.

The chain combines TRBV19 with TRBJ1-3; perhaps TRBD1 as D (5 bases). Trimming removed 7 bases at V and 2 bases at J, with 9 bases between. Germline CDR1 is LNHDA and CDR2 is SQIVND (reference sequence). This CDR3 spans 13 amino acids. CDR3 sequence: CASIEGPGNTIYF. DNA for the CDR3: TGTGCCAGTATTGAGGGACCTGGAAACACCATATATTTT.

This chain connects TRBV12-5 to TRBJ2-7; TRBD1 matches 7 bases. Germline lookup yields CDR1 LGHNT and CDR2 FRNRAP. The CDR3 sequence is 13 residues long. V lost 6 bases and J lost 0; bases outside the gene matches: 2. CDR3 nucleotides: TGTGCTAGTGGCTGGGACAGCTCCTACGAGCAGTACTTC. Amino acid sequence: CASGWDSSYEQYF. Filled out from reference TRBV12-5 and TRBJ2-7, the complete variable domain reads DARVTQTPRHKVTEMGQEVTMRCQPILGHNTVFWYRQTMMQGLELLAYFRNRAPLDDSGMPKDRFSAEMPDATLATLKIQPSEPRDSAVYFCASGWDSSYEQYFGPGTRLTVT.

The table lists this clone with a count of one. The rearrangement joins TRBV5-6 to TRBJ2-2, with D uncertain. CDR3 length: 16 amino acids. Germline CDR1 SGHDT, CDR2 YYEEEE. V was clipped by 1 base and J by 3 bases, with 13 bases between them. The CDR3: CASSLFRDSYTGELFF. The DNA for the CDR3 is TGTGCCAGCAGCTTGTTTAGGGATTCATACACCGGGGAGCTGTTTTTT. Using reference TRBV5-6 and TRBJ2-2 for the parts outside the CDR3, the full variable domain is DAGVTQSPTHLIKTRGQQVTLRCSPKSGHDTVSWYQQALGQGPQFIFQYYEEEERQRGNFPDRFSGHQFPNYSSELNVNALLLGDSALYLCASSLFRDSYTGELFFGEGSRLTVL.

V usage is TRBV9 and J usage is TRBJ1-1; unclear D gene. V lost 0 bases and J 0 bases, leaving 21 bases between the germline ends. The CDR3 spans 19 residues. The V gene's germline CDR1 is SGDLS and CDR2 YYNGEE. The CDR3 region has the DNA TGTGCCAGCAGCGTAGATCCCGGGAGAGCCGTCGGGGTGAACACTGAAGCTTTCTTT. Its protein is CASSVDPGRAVGVNTEAFF.

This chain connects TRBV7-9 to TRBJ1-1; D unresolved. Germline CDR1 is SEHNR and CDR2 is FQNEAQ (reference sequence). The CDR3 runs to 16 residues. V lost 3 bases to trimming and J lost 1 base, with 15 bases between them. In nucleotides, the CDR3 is TGTGCCAGCAGCTTCCCCGAGAGAGGAGAGAACACTGAAGCTTTCTTT. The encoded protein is CASSFPERGENTEAFF.

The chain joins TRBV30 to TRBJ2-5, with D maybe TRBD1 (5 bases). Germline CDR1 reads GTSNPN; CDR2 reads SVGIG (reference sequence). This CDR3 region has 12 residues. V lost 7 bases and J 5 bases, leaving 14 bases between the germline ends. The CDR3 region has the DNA TGTGCCTCACACATAGGGGCGGAGACCCAGTACTTC. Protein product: CASHIGAETQYF.

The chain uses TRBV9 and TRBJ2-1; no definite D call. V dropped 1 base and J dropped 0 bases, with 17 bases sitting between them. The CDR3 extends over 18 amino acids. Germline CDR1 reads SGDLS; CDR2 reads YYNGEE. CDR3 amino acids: CASSVSFGPMSSYNEQFF. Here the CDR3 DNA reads TGTGCCAGCAGCGTATCCTTTGGCCCCATGAGCTCCTACAATGAGCAGTTCTTC.

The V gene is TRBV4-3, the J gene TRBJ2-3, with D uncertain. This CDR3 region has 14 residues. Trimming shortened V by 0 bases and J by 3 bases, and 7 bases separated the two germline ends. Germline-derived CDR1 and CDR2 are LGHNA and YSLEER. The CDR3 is CASSQDGETDTQYF. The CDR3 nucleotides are TGCGCCAGCAGCCAAGATGGGGAAACAGATACGCAGTATTTT.

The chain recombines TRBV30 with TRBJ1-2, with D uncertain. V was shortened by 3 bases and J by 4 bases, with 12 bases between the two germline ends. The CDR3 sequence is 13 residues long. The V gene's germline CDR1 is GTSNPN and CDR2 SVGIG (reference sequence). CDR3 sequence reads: CAWSADSSYGYTF. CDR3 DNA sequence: TGTGCCTGGAGCGCAGATTCTTCCTATGGCTACACCTTC.

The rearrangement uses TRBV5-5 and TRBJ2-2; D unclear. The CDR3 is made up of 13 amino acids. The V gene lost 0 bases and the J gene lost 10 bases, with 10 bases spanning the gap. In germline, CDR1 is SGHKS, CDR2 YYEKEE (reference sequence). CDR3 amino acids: CASSLEAVEELFF. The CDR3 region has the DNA TGTGCCAGCAGCTTGGAAGCAGTGGAGGAGCTGTTTTTT.

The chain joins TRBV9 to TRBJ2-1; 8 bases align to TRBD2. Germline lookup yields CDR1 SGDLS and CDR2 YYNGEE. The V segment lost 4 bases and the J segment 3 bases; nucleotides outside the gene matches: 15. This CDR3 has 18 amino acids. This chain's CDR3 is CASSSPLEGAGDYNEQFF. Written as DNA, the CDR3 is TGTGCCAGCAGCTCTCCCCTTGAGGGAGCGGGAGACTACAATGAGCAGTTCTTC. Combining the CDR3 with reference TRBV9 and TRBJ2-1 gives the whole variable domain DSGVTQTPKHLITATGQRVTLRCSPRSGDLSVYWYQQSLDQGLQFLIQYYNGEERAKGNILERFSAQQFPDLHSELNLSSLELGDSALYFCASSSPLEGAGDYNEQFFGPGTRLTVL.

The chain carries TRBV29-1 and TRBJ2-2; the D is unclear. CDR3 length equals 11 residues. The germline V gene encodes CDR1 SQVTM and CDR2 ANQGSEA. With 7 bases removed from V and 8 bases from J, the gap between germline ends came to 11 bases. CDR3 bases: TGCAGCGGAGTTCTGGTGGGGGAGCTGTTTTTT. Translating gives CSGVLVGELFF.

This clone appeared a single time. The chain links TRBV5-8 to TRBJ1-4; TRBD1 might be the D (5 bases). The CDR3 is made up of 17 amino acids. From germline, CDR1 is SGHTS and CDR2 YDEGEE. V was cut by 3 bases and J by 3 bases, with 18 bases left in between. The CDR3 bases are TGTGCCAGCAGCTCGGACCTCCCGGGACCTTCTAATGAAAAACTGTTTTTT. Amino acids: CASSSDLPGPSNEKLFF.

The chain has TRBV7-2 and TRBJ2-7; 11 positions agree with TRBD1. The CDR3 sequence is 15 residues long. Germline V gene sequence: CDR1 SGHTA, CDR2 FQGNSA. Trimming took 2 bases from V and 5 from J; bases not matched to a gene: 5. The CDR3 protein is CASSLPGQGDDEQYF. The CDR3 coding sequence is TGTGCCAGCAGCTTACCGGGACAGGGGGACGACGAGCAGTACTTC.

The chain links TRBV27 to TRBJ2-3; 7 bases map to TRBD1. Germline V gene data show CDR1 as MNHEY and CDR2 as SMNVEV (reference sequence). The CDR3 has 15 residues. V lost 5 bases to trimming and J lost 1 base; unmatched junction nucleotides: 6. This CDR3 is CASSTLTGGTDTQYF. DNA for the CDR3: TGTGCCAGCAGTACCCTTACAGGGGGCACAGATACGCAGTATTTT.

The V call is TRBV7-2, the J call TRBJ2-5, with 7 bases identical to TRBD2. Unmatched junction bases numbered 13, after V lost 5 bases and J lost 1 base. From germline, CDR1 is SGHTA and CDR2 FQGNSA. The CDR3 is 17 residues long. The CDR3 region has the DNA TGTGCCAGCAGCCCGGGGGGAGTGAGCCCCCGCCAAGAGACCCAGTACTTC. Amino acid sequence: CASSPGGVSPRQETQYF.

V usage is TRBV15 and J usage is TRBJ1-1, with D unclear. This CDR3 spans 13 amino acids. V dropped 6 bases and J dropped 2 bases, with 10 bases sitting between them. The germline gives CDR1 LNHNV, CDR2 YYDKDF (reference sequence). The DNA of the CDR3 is TGTGCCACCAGTCTAGGACCAAACACTGAAGCTTTCTTT. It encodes CATSLGPNTEAFF.

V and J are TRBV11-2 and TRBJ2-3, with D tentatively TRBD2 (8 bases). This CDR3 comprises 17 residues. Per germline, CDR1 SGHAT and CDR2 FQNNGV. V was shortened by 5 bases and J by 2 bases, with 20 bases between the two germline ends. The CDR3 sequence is CASSTGGTAHFTDTQYF. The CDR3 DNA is TGTGCCAGCAGCACGGGAGGGACAGCTCACTTCACAGATACGCAGTATTTT. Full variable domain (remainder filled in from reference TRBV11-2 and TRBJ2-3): EAGVAQSPRYKIIEKRQSVAFWCNPISGHATLYWYQQILGQGPKLLIQFQNNGVVDDSQLPKDRFSAERLKGVDSTLKIQPAKLEDSAVYLCASSTGGTAHFTDTQYFGPGTRLTVL.

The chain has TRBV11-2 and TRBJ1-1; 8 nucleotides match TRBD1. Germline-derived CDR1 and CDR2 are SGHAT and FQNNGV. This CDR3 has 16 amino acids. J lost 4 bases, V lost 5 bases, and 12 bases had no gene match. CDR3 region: CASSQGYGQGRTEAFF. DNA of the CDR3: TGTGCCAGCAGCCAAGGGTATGGACAGGGTCGCACTGAAGCTTTCTTT. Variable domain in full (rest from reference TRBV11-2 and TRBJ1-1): EAGVAQSPRYKIIEKRQSVAFWCNPISGHATLYWYQQILGQGPKLLIQFQNNGVVDDSQLPKDRFSAERLKGVDSTLKIQPAKLEDSAVYLCASSQGYGQGRTEAFFGQGTRLTVV.